The following is a T cell receptor beta chain sequence with its context. What it binds is unknown. The data are from a study of vaccination and CD4 T cells after COVID-19. The Oncomine TCR Beta short-read assay was applied to DNA of cultured CD4+ T cells. TCRdb passed the PCR reads through MiXCR, listing each CDR3 protein once. Of nearly 20,000 distinct CDR3 sequences in the sample, over 60% were seen once. Indicated treatment: roughly 11-day PBMC culture with coronavirus spike peptide pools or control peptides (ViraFEST assay). Peptide pools at roughly 10 ug/ml and IL-2 at around 10 IU/ml were added to cultures of a few million PBMCs per well. Cells were cultured for less than eleven days, and then CD4+ T cells were isolated by negative selection. Study outcomes and limitations: Counts of SARS-CoV-2-reactive clonotypes had a median that went from around 19 to 38, a nonsignificant change.

The sample was CD4+ T cells from blood, cultured in vitro, taken after SARS-CoV-2 vaccination. This TCR derives from a human donor who received a COVID-19 vaccine.

The CDR3 loop reads CAVRGGSYEQYF. The CDR3 DNA reads TGTGCCGTACGGGGGGGCTCCTACGAGCAGTACTTC. This chain links TRBV30 with TRBJ2-7; TRBD2 aligns across 8 bases. Germline-derived CDR1 and CDR2 are GTSNPN and SVGIG (reference sequence). CDR3 size: 12 residues. V shed 8 bases, J shed 0 bases, and the junction held 3 bases outside the gene matches.